The 7 T cell receptor beta chains below come from one sample, sequenced in a study of CD8 T cells in Susac syndrome. RNA totalling roughly 0.45 to 1 ug underwent reverse transcription with random hexamers. TCRdb re-analysed the immunoSEQ multiplex PCR reads in MiXCR, keeping a single row per CDR3 protein. The top ten clones hold roughly 0.14% of a sample with 180,000 or so distinct CDR3 sequences, around 95% of them seen once. The sample consisted of CD4+ T cells from PBMCs. These receptors originate from a human donor in good health.

The chain couples TRBV9 to TRBJ1-4, with TRBD1 as a possible D gene (5 bases). Germline V lookup: CDR1 SGDLS, CDR2 YYNGEE. The CDR3 loop spans 15 amino acids. V lost 7 bases, J lost 5 bases, and 18 bases lay in between. CDR3 bases: TGTGCCAGCGGACCCAGCGGACGGACAAATGAAAAACTGTTTTTT. Protein: CASGPSGRTNEKLFF.

This chain uses TRBV2 with TRBJ1-3; 9 bases agree with TRBD1. V lost 1 base, J lost 3 bases, and 4 bases stayed unmatched. Looked up from germline, CDR1 is SNHLY and CDR2 is FYNNEI. There are 16 residues in the CDR3. CDR3 sequence reads: CASSEEQGASGNTIYF. CDR3 nucleotide sequence: TGTGCCAGCAGTGAAGAACAGGGGGCGAGTGGAAACACCATATATTTT.

The chain recombines TRBV9 with TRBJ2-3, with D tentatively TRBD2 (7 bases). With 4 bases removed from V and 2 bases from J, the gap between germline ends came to 11 bases. Germline lookup yields CDR1 SGDLS and CDR2 YYNGEE. CDR3 length: 14 residues. This CDR3 is CASSRAGATDTQYF. CDR3 bases: TGTGCCAGCAGCCGCGCGGGGGCCACAGATACGCAGTATTTT.

The V and J genes are TRBV6-5 and TRBJ2-7; D call uncertain. This CDR3 is built from 9 residues. Germline assignment: CDR1 MNHEY and CDR2 SVGAGI. Trimming pared 8 bases from V and 3 bases from J, leaving 2 bases between. CDR3 residues: CASGYEQYF. The DNA of the CDR3 is TGTGCCAGCGGCTACGAGCAGTACTTC.

The V and J genes are TRBV29-1 and TRBJ2-3; maybe TRBD1 (6 bases). CDR3 size: 12 residues. Per germline, CDR1 SQVTM and CDR2 ANQGSEA. With 7 bases removed from V and 3 bases from J, the gap between germline ends came to 11 bases. The CDR3 loop is CSAIRGTDTQYF. CDR3 in DNA: TGCAGCGCTATTAGGGGGACAGATACGCAGTATTTT.

This chain links TRBV5-4 with TRBJ2-3; D possibly matches TRBD1 or TRBD2 (6 bases each). Germline CDR1 and CDR2: SGHNT and YYREEE (reference sequence). This CDR3 spans 13 amino acids. The germline V and J ends were trimmed by 4 bases and 3 bases, with 9 bases remaining between them. CDR3 nucleotide sequence: TGTGCCAGCAGCCAGGGGAGGACAGATACGCAGTATTTT. It codes for CASSQGRTDTQYF.

The genes are TRBV4-2 and TRBJ1-5; no clear D. Germline V lookup: CDR1 LGHNA, CDR2 YNFKEQ. CDR3 size: 15 residues. V was shortened by 1 base and J by 5 bases, with 12 bases between the two germline ends. CDR3 coding DNA: TGTGCCAGCAGCCAAGGTGATGCAGGAGATCAGCCCCAGCATTTT. Protein product: CASSQGDAGDQPQHF.